The 24 T cell receptor beta chains below all came from one sample that was sequenced in a study of CD8 T cells in ankylosing spondylitis. Using its own MiXCR run on the 5' RACE reads, TCRdb lists one record per CDR3 protein. Altogether about 220,000 distinct CDR3 sequences are present, roughly 6.6% being singletons, with the ten largest covering 14%. General observations from the study: Blood from ankylosing spondylitis patients appeared to carry a characteristic roughly 8-variant TCR beta motif.

Their target antigens are unknown. Source material: blood, either unsorted or a sorted T cell fraction (not recorded which). The receptors were sampled from a male donor with ankylosing spondylitis.

The J gene is TRBJ2-2, the V gene TRBV24-1, with D perhaps matching TRBD1 (6 bases). Per the germline V gene, CDR1 is KGHDR and CDR2 is SFDVKD. The CDR3 is made up of 15 amino acids. Trimming removed 4 bases at V and 2 bases at J, with 10 bases between. CDR3 region: CATSDQTGNTGELFF. Here the CDR3 DNA reads TGTGCCACCAGTGACCAGACAGGAAACACCGGGGAGCTGTTTTTT.

The gene calls are TRBV19 and TRBJ2-6; D gene uncertain. The CDR3 totals 15 residues. V lost 1 base, J lost 0 bases, and 4 bases lay in between. Germline CDR1 is LNHDA and CDR2 is SQIVND (reference sequence). The CDR3 is CASSIASSGANVLTF. The CDR3 DNA reads as TGTGCCAGTAGTATAGCCTCCTCTGGGGCCAACGTCCTGACTTTC.

This clonotype was picked up many times. The CDR3 sequence is CASSSPGGRGRGNEQFF. The CDR3 DNA sequence: TGTGCCAGCAGCTCACCCGGGGGCAGGGGGCGGGGAAATGAGCAGTTCTTC. This chain joins TRBV5-5 and TRBJ2-1; 8 bases align to TRBD1. This CDR3 spans 17 amino acids. Germline V gene data show CDR1 as SGHKS and CDR2 as YYEKEE (reference sequence). V lost 3 bases and J lost 7; bases outside the gene matches: 15.

This clonotype was observed at least ten times. The genes are TRBV12-5 and TRBJ1-6; D perhaps matches TRBD1 (5 bases). Germline V gene lookup returns CDR1 LGHNT and CDR2 FRNRAP. Between the trimmed V and J ends, which lost 2 bases and 7 bases, there was a span of 9 bases. CDR3 size: 14 residues. For the CDR3, the DNA is TGTGCTAGTGGTTTGACAGGACCCAATTCACCCCTCCACTTT. Its protein is CASGLTGPNSPLHF.

This clonotype was seen ten or more times. The V call is TRBV27, the J call TRBJ1-2, with 7 positions matching TRBD1. CDR1 is MNHEY, CDR2 SMNVEV, per germline (reference sequence). Trimming cost V 11 bases and J 8 bases; bases outside gene matches: 8. The length of the CDR3 is 11 residues. CDR3 amino acids: CAAGGGRGYTF. Here the CDR3 DNA reads TGTGCCGCAGGGGGGGGTAGAGGCTACACCTTC.

In this sample, this clonotype turned up many times. For the CDR3, the DNA is TGTGCCAGCAGCCCAAGACATGACAGCAAGGACGAGCAGTACTTC. Its translation is CASSPRHDSKDEQYF. V gene TRBV7-2 combines with J gene TRBJ2-7, with D perhaps matching TRBD1 (5 bases). Trimming stripped 5 bases from V and 5 bases from J, with 19 bases between. The germline V gene has CDR1 SGHTA and CDR2 FQGNSA. This CDR3 has 15 amino acids.

The table lists this clonotype with many counts. V usage is TRBV28 and J usage is TRBJ1-5; TRBD1 is a possible D gene (5 bases). This CDR3 is 14 amino acids long. Germline CDR1 reads MDHEN; CDR2 reads SYDVKM. V was shortened by 7 bases and J by 3 bases, with 13 bases between the two germline ends. CDR3 sequence: CASTLGVSNQPQHF. As DNA, the CDR3 is TGTGCCAGCACCCTGGGGGTTTCCAATCAGCCCCAGCATTTT.

This clonotype was observed at least ten times. The rearrangement joins TRBV27 to TRBJ2-7; D is uncertain. This CDR3 contains 12 residues. CDR1 MNHEY and CDR2 SMNVEV come from the germline V gene (reference sequence). V was clipped by 8 bases and J by 0 bases, with 8 bases between them. This chain's CDR3 is CASGPSSYEQYF. CDR3 sequence (DNA): TGTGCCAGCGGCCCCAGCTCCTACGAGCAGTACTTC.

This clonotype was found many times. The chain has TRBV5-6 and TRBJ1-4; D remains unclear. Trimming shortened V by 0 bases and J by 7 bases, and 7 bases separated the two germline ends. CDR3 length equals 13 residues. Germline V gene lookup returns CDR1 SGHDT and CDR2 YYEEEE. The CDR3 here is CASSLAYVEKLFF. CDR3 sequence (DNA): TGTGCCAGCAGCTTGGCATATGTTGAAAAACTGTTTTTT.

Many counts were recorded for this clonotype. The chain has TRBV6-1 and TRBJ1-2, with 7 bases matching TRBD1. Germline CDR1 MNHNS, CDR2 SASEGT. The CDR3 loop spans 14 amino acids. V shed 3 bases and J 8 bases; nucleotides not matched to a gene: 9. Written as DNA, the CDR3 is TGTGCCAGCAGTGAGAGACAGGGAATTCGGGGCTACACCTTC. Translating it yields CASSERQGIRGYTF.

This clonotype has only a few counts. CDR3 sequence: CASRPFSGGSQYEQYF. CDR3 DNA: TGTGCCAGCAGGCCCTTCTCAGGCGGGAGTCAGTACGAGCAGTACTTC. The rearrangement links TRBV9 to TRBJ2-7, with TRBD2 identical over 7 bases. Germline assignment: CDR1 SGDLS and CDR2 YYNGEE. This CDR3 spans 16 amino acids. With V trimmed by 5 bases and J by 4 bases, 15 bases remained unmatched.

This clonotype was seen at least ten times. The V call is TRBV3-1, the J call TRBJ2-4; 9 bases map to TRBD2. From germline, CDR1 is LGHDT and CDR2 YNNKEL (reference sequence). With 2 bases clipped from V and 7 bases from J, the junction kept 12 bases outside the gene matches. This CDR3 spans 17 amino acids. The CDR3 nucleotides read TGTGCCAGCAGCCAAAGTTGGCGGGAGGGCTTGGGGAACATTCAGTACTTC. Translating it yields CASSQSWREGLGNIQYF. Together with reference TRBV3-1 and TRBJ2-4, the CDR3 gives the full variable domain: DTAVSQTPKYLVTQMGNDKSIKCEQNLGHDTMYWYKQDSKKFLKIMFSYNNKELIINETVPNRFSPKSPDKAHLNLHINSLELGDSAVYFCASSQSWREGLGNIQYFGAGTRLSVL.

The J gene is TRBJ2-1, the V gene TRBV7-9; D tentatively reads TRBD1 or TRBD2 (6 bases each). This CDR3 spans 15 amino acids. V lost 5 bases to trimming and J lost 2 bases, with 13 bases between them. Germline CDR1 and CDR2: SEHNR and FQNEAQ (reference sequence). This CDR3 reads CASSPGGGPYNEQFF. The CDR3 DNA sequence: TGTGCCAGCAGCCCCGGGGGCGGTCCCTACAATGAGCAGTTCTTC.

V gene TRBV27 combines with J gene TRBJ2-6; D may be TRBD1 or TRBD2 (5 bases each). The CDR3 runs to 14 residues. The germline V gene encodes CDR1 MNHEY and CDR2 SMNVEV (reference sequence). The V end was cut by 3 bases, the J end by 4 bases, with 7 bases between. This CDR3 reads CASSFGDGANVLTF. CDR3 coding DNA: TGTGCCAGCAGTTTCGGGGACGGGGCCAACGTCCTGACTTTC.

The table lists this clonotype with many counts. This chain uses TRBV4-3 with TRBJ2-1; 7 bases agree with TRBD2. Germline CDR1 is LGHNA and CDR2 is YSLEER. The CDR3 has 15 amino acids. Germline trimming cut 1 base from V and 2 bases from J; bases unmatched to any gene: 2. CDR3 protein: CASSQVSGTYNEQFF. For the CDR3, the DNA is TGCGCCAGCAGCCAAGTAAGCGGGACCTACAATGAGCAGTTCTTC.

This clonotype was seen a handful of times. This chain connects TRBV20-1 to TRBJ2-1; 10 bases are a match to TRBD2. V lost 1 base to trimming and J lost 3 bases; unmatched junction nucleotides: 12. Germline V gene data show CDR1 as DFQATT and CDR2 as SNEGSKA (reference sequence). This CDR3 comprises 18 residues. CDR3 bases: TGCAGTGCTAGAGGAGGACTAGCGGAGGCCAATTTCTACAATGAGCAGTTCTTC. Translating it yields CSARGGLAEANFYNEQFF.

The chain is built from TRBV13 and TRBJ2-7; a possible D gene is TRBD2 (6 bases). V lost 5 bases, J lost 2 bases, and 22 bases lay in between. The CDR3 sequence is 17 residues long. Germline V CDR1 and CDR2: PRHDT, FYEKMQ (reference sequence). DNA of the CDR3: TGTGCCAGCAGCCTACGGGGGACCGGGACTTATCCCTACGAGCAGTACTTC. It encodes CASSLRGTGTYPYEQYF.

This clonotype came up a few times. The rearrangement joins TRBV6-1 to TRBJ1-1, with 10 bases that match TRBD1. V lost 5 bases and J lost 4; bases outside the gene matches: 1. Germline V gene lookup returns CDR1 MNHNS and CDR2 SASEGT. The CDR3 totals 13 residues. CDR3 amino acids: CASSRDRGTEAFF. CDR3 sequence (DNA): TGTGCCAGCAGTCGGGACAGGGGCACTGAAGCTTTCTTT.

This clonotype was recorded many times. The CDR3 DNA follows: TGTGCCAGCAGCTCAAACAGGGTCCCAGAGACCCAGTACTTC. Translation gives CASSSNRVPETQYF. V and J are TRBV11-2 and TRBJ2-5, with D possibly matching TRBD1 (6 bases). The germline CDR1 and CDR2 sequences are SGHAT and FQNNGV. V was shortened by 4 bases and J by 4 bases, with 13 bases between the two germline ends. There are 14 residues in the CDR3.

Ten or more counts support this clonotype. The chain uses TRBV27 and TRBJ2-1; possible D gene TRBD2, 6 bases. This CDR3 is built from 14 residues. V was shortened by 8 bases and J by 4 bases, with 15 bases between the two germline ends. The germline CDR1 and CDR2 sequences are MNHEY and SMNVEV (reference sequence). DNA for the CDR3: TGTGCCAGCTGCGCGGGGCGTAGGTACAATGAGCAGTTCTTC. As protein: CASCAGRRYNEQFF.

This clonotype has ten or more counts. This chain connects TRBV13 to TRBJ2-1; 8 bases are a match to TRBD1. This CDR3 comprises 15 residues. Per the germline V gene, CDR1 is PRHDT and CDR2 is FYEKMQ (reference sequence). The J segment lost 8 bases and the V segment lost 4 bases, leaving 10 bases of the junction unmatched. As DNA, the CDR3 is TGTGCCAGCAGCTACACTGGACAGGGCTCTTATGAGCAGTTCTTC. Translation gives CASSYTGQGSYEQFF.

This clonotype was counted ten times or more. The V gene is TRBV9, the J gene TRBJ2-7; D ambiguous. Germline V CDR1 and CDR2: SGDLS, YYNGEE. The length of the CDR3 is 13 residues. Between the trimmed V and J ends, which lost 0 bases and 6 bases, there was a span of 10 bases. For the CDR3, the DNA is TGTGCCAGCAGCGTAGCGGGCTTTGGCGAGCAGTACTTC. Translating gives CASSVAGFGEQYF. Full variable domain (rest looked up from reference TRBV9 and TRBJ2-7): DSGVTQTPKHLITATGQRVTLRCSPRSGDLSVYWYQQSLDQGLQFLIQYYNGEERAKGNILERFSAQQFPDLHSELNLSSLELGDSALYFCASSVAGFGEQYFGPGTRLTVT.

This clonotype was detected many times. The rearrangement uses TRBV27 and TRBJ2-1; D gene uncertain. Trimming shortened V by 0 bases and J by 7 bases, and 10 bases separated the two germline ends. CDR1 and CDR2 from the germline V gene are MNHEY and SMNVEV (reference sequence). This CDR3 spans 14 amino acids. The CDR3 DNA sequence: TGTGCCAGCAGTTTATCTGGCCGGTGGAATGAGCAGTTCTTC. Amino acids: CASSLSGRWNEQFF.

This clonotype was seen at least ten times. The rearrangement uses TRBV7-9 and TRBJ2-5, with 11 bases identical to TRBD1. This CDR3 spans 15 amino acids. Losses at the gene ends were 5 bases for V and 4 bases for J; bases not matched to a gene: 6. CDR1 and CDR2 from the germline V gene are SEHNR and FQNEAQ (reference sequence). The CDR3 DNA sequence: TGTGCCAGCAGCAGTCCGGGACAGGGGGGAGAGACCCAGTACTTC. Amino acid sequence: CASSSPGQGGETQYF.